This T cell receptor (beta chain) was sequenced during a study of cytomegalovirus exposure and HLA in healthy donors. General observations from the study: In most subjects, TCR beta sequences reportedly gave accurate predictions of HLA-A and HLA-B alleles. Cytomegalovirus status was reportedly diagnosed by the classifier with high sensitivity and specificity. Most of the CMV-associated TCR beta chains (in a later analysis) appeared to be HLA-restricted.

About this clone: The antigen is not known.

Trimming took 5 bases from V and 6 from J, leaving 11 bases between them. CDR3 length: 11 amino acids. Germline V gives CDR1 GTSNPN, CDR2 SVGIG (reference sequence). This PCR relied on a set of 60 Vbeta primers and 13 Jbeta primers. Clones were sequenced by immunoSEQ multiplex PCR, and TCRdb holds only the in-frame ones, with some missing. The sample yields roughly 190,000 clones, roughly 80% seen once. The chain uses TRBV30 and TRBJ2-7; a possible D gene is TRBD1 (5 bases). The sequence was collected from a female donor in good health and CMV-seronegative. The material sequenced was PBMCs. CDR3 loop: CAWVRGVEQYF. The CDR3 bases are TGTGCCTGGGTAAGGGGTGTCGAGCAGTACTTC.